These 22 T cell receptor beta chains came from one sample sequenced in a study of cytomegalovirus exposure and HLA in healthy donors. PCR used 60 Vbeta primers and 13 Jbeta primers. This table comes from immunoSEQ multiplex PCR, and its TCRdb copy is limited to in-frame clones, with some not included. The sample has more than 85,000 clones, under 75% seen once; the top ten hold approximately 1.1%. What was sequenced was PBMCs. The origin of the receptors is a female donor in good health and CMV-seronegative.

The chain employs TRBV9 and TRBJ1-1; the D is unclear. The CDR3 sequence is 15 residues long. In germline, CDR1 is SGDLS, CDR2 YYNGEE. V lost 3 bases and J lost 2, with 14 bases in between. CDR3 bases: TGTGCCAGCAGCGCCGACGGAGTACTTAACACTGAAGCTTTCTTT. It encodes CASSADGVLNTEAFF.

The chain joins TRBV4-1 to TRBJ2-5, with 7 bases fitting TRBD2. V trimming: 0 bases; J trimming: 2 bases; junction bases outside the gene matches: 9. Germline V gives CDR1 MGHRA, CDR2 YSYEKL. The CDR3 runs 17 residues. CDR3 protein: CASSQDESGALQETQYF. The CDR3 DNA is TGCGCCAGCAGCCAAGATGAAAGCGGGGCCCTACAAGAGACCCAGTACTTC.

The genes are TRBV9 and TRBJ2-3; TRBD2 agrees at 8 bases. Germline V gene lookup returns CDR1 SGDLS and CDR2 YYNGEE. J lost 0 bases, V lost 3 bases, and 3 bases had no gene match. The CDR3 has 15 amino acids. The CDR3 sequence is CASSELAVSTDTQYF. The CDR3 DNA is TGTGCCAGCAGCGAACTAGCGGTTAGCACAGATACGCAGTATTTT.

This chain uses TRBV30 with TRBJ1-1; tentatively, D is TRBD1 (5 bases). CDR3 length equals 14 residues. Trimming stripped 3 bases from V and 0 bases from J, with 11 bases between. From germline, CDR1 is GTSNPN and CDR2 SVGIG (reference sequence). CDR3 DNA: TGTGCCTGGAGCTTGGGGCCCCTGAACACTGAAGCTTTCTTT. It yields the protein CAWSLGPLNTEAFF.

V gene TRBV10-3 combines with J gene TRBJ2-7, with a weak D call TRBD1 (5 bases). From germline, CDR1 is ENHRY and CDR2 SYGVKD. The CDR3 is 12 residues long. The V gene lost 5 bases and the J gene lost 4 bases, with 9 bases spanning the gap. CDR3 protein: CAISMTEYEQYF. In DNA, the CDR3 is TGTGCCATCAGTATGACAGAATACGAGCAGTACTTC.

V and J are TRBV4-2 and TRBJ1-2, with 10 bases that match TRBD1. The CDR3 consists of 16 residues. V dropped 0 bases and J dropped 8; count of bases not matched to a gene: 9. CDR1 is LGHNA and CDR2 is YNFKEQ in the germline V gene. CDR3 sequence reads: CASSQDLLGQGLGYTF. The DNA of the CDR3 is TGTGCCAGCAGCCAAGATCTCTTGGGACAGGGGTTAGGCTACACCTTC.

This clone came up a few times. The rearrangement links TRBV7-2 to TRBJ2-3, with 11 bases aligning to TRBD1. The germline V gene encodes CDR1 SGHTA and CDR2 FQGNSA. J lost 4 bases, V lost 6 bases, and 6 bases had no gene match. This CDR3 spans 15 amino acids. CDR3 sequence: CASRRPGQGADTQYF. For the CDR3, the DNA is TGTGCCAGCAGACGGCCGGGACAGGGGGCAGATACGCAGTATTTT.

The chain links TRBV4-1 to TRBJ2-2, with 7 bases fitting TRBD2. The length of the CDR3 is 16 residues. The germline V gene encodes CDR1 MGHRA and CDR2 YSYEKL. The J segment lost 2 bases and the V segment lost 0 bases, leaving 3 bases of the junction unmatched. The CDR3 DNA reads TGCGCCAGCAGCCAAGAACAGCGGGGTAACACCGGGGAGCTGTTTTTT. Translation: CASSQEQRGNTGELFF.

This clone turned up a few times. V usage is TRBV10-3 and J usage is TRBJ1-2, with TRBD1 matching over 8 bases. The CDR3 runs 15 residues. After removal of 3 bases from V and 4 bases from J, the junction contained 7 bases not matched to a gene. CDR1 is ENHRY and CDR2 is SYGVKD in the germline V gene. CDR3 bases: TGTGCCATCAGTGACTTGGACAGGGTAGGCTATGGCTACACCTTC. This codes for CAISDLDRVGYGYTF.

The chain couples TRBV6-1 to TRBJ2-3, with D maybe TRBD1 (6 bases). Germline V gene data show CDR1 as MNHNS and CDR2 as SASEGT. V lost 4 bases and J lost 1, with 6 bases in between. CDR3 length: 13 amino acids. CDR3 bases: TGTGCCAGCAGTGGACAGGGCACAGATACGCAGTATTTT. It translates to CASSGQGTDTQYF.

The chain couples TRBV5-1 to TRBJ2-5, with TRBD1 as a possible D gene (5 bases). Per germline, CDR1 SGHRS and CDR2 YFSETQ. CDR3 size: 13 residues. V was clipped by 3 bases and J by 2 bases, with 8 bases between them. The CDR3: CASSSGQQETQYF. As DNA, the CDR3 is TGCGCCAGCAGCTCCGGACAACAAGAGACCCAGTACTTC.

The chain couples TRBV5-1 to TRBJ2-3; a possible D gene is TRBD1 (5 bases). Trimming removed 0 bases from V and 4 bases from J, with 15 bases in between. Germline CDR1 reads SGHRS; CDR2 reads YFSETQ. There are 16 residues in the CDR3. This CDR3 is CASSLGGKPSADTQYF. The CDR3 region has the DNA TGCGCCAGCAGCTTGGGGGGCAAACCCAGCGCAGATACGCAGTATTTT.

This clone was seen a few times. The chain's CDR3 is CASSRQRGDYEQYF. CDR3 nucleotide sequence: TGTGCCAGCAGCCGACAGCGTGGGGACTACGAGCAGTACTTC. J is TRBJ2-7 and V is TRBV6-1; D perhaps matches TRBD1 (5 bases). This CDR3 is 14 amino acids long. Per the germline V gene, CDR1 is MNHNS and CDR2 is SASEGT. Trimming removed 6 bases from V and 3 bases from J, with 15 bases in between.

The chain joins TRBV30 to TRBJ1-5; perhaps TRBD1 as D (6 bases). Between the trimmed V and J ends, which lost 0 bases and 5 bases, there was a span of 14 bases. The CDR3 is 15 amino acids. The germline CDR1 and CDR2 sequences are GTSNPN and SVGIG (reference sequence). The CDR3 DNA follows: TGTGCCTGGAGTGTACGTGGTCAGGGGCATCAGCCCCAGCATTTT. This translates into CAWSVRGQGHQPQHF. Filled out from reference TRBV30 and TRBJ1-5, the complete variable domain reads SQTIHQWPATLVQPVGSPLSLECTVEGTSNPNLYWYRQAAGRGLQLLFYSVGIGQISSEVPQNLSASRPQDRQFILSSKKLLLSDSGFYLCAWSVRGQGHQPQHFGDGTRLSIL.

The rearrangement joins TRBV5-1 to TRBJ2-5, with D possibly matching TRBD1 (5 bases). Trimming removed 7 bases at V and 3 bases at J, with 10 bases between. Germline CDR1 SGHRS, CDR2 YFSETQ. This CDR3 is 12 amino acids long. In DNA form, the CDR3 reads TGCGCCAGCGGGGAAGGGGAAGAGACCCAGTACTTC. Amino acids: CASGEGEETQYF.

The chain is built from TRBV7-9 and TRBJ2-6; D possibly corresponds to TRBD2 (5 bases). V was cut by 4 bases and J by 8 bases, with 9 bases left in between. The CDR3 totals 13 residues. CDR1 is SEHNR, CDR2 FQNEAQ, per germline (reference sequence). CDR3: CASSSGDTNVLTF. The CDR3 bases are TGTGCCAGCAGCTCCGGGGATACCAACGTCCTGACTTTC.

This rearrangement joins TRBV4-3 to TRBJ1-2; no clear D gene. CDR3 length: 15 amino acids. The germline V and J ends were trimmed by 1 base and 5 bases, with 14 bases remaining between them. CDR1 and CDR2 from the germline V gene are LGHNA and YSLEER. The CDR3 loop reads CASSQGSPILYGYTF. The CDR3 DNA follows: TGCGCCAGCAGCCAAGGCAGTCCCATTCTTTATGGCTACACCTTC.

This clone was observed a handful of times. The sample contains more than one DNA sequence encoding this CDR3. This chain joins TRBV5-1 and TRBJ1-5; D may be TRBD1 (5 bases). Germline loops: CDR1 SGHRS, CDR2 YFSETQ. This CDR3 has 14 residues. Between the trimmed V and J ends, which lost 0 bases and 2 bases, there was a span of 6 bases. The CDR3 nucleotides are TGCGCCAGCAGCTTGGAAGGGGGCAATCAGCCCCAGCATTTT. It codes for CASSLEGGNQPQHF.

V and J are TRBV12-5 and TRBJ1-1, with D unresolved. Between the trimmed V and J ends, which lost 7 bases and 0 bases, there was a span of 9 bases. The CDR3 sequence is 13 residues long. Germline V CDR1 and CDR2: LGHNT, FRNRAP. This CDR3 reads CASARAVNTEAFF. The CDR3 DNA is TGTGCTAGTGCGAGGGCGGTGAACACTGAAGCTTTCTTT.

The V gene is TRBV5-8, the J gene TRBJ1-2; tentative D call: TRBD1 (5 bases). The CDR3 covers 14 residues. Germline V gene sequence: CDR1 SGHTS, CDR2 YDEGEE. The V end was cut by 4 bases, the J end by 0 bases, with 10 bases between. CDR3 sequence: CASSRQTANYGYTF. The CDR3 nucleotides are TGTGCCAGCAGCCGCCAGACAGCTAACTATGGCTACACCTTC.

The rearrangement joins TRBV4-1 to TRBJ2-2, with 11 positions matching TRBD1. Germline CDR1 MGHRA, CDR2 YSYEKL. Germline trimming cut 1 base from V and 5 bases from J; bases unmatched to any gene: 6. The CDR3 loop spans 17 amino acids. CDR3 bases: TGCGCCAGCAGCCAAGGGCGGGACAGGGGGGTTACCGGGGAGCTGTTTTTT. It is translated as CASSQGRDRGVTGELFF.

V usage is TRBV15 and J usage is TRBJ1-5; 7 bases agree with TRBD1. Germline V gene sequence: CDR1 LNHNV, CDR2 YYDKDF (reference sequence). The CDR3 extends over 20 amino acids. Trimming removed 1 base from V and 1 base from J; junction bases left unmatched: 16. This chain's CDR3 is CATSRAARTGRILSNQPQHF. The CDR3, as DNA: TGTGCCACCAGCAGAGCCGCAAGGACAGGTCGAATATTGAGCAATCAGCCCCAGCATTTT.